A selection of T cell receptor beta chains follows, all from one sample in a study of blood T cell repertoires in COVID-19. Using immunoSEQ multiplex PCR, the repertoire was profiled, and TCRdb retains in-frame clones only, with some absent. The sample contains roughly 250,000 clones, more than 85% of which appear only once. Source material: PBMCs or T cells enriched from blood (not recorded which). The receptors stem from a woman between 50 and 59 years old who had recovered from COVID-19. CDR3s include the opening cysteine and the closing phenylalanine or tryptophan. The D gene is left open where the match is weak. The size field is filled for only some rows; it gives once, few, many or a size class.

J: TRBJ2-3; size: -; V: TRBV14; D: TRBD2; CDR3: CASSQDLLAGRLQYF; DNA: TGTGCCAGCAGCCAAGATCTACTAGCGGGGCGTCTGCAGTATTTT
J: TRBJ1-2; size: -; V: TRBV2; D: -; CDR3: CASSGLENGYTF; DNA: TGTGCCAGCAGTGGGTTAGAAAATGGCTACACCTTC
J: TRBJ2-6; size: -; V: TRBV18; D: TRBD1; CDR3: CASSPGTGGAGANVLTF; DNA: TGTGCCAGCTCACCCGGGACAGGGGGCGCTGGGGCCAACGTCCTGACTTTC
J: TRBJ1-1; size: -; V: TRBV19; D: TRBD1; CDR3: CASSETGGMNTEAFF; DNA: TGTGCCAGTAGCGAGACAGGGGGCATGAACACTGAAGCTTTCTTT
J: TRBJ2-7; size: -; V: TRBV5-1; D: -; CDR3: CASSLGVSLSYEQYF; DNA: TGCGCCAGCAGCTTGGGCGTCTCTCTCTCCTACGAGCAGTACTTC
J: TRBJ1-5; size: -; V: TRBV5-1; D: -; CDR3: CASSLGPGNQPQHF; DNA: TGCGCCAGCAGCTTGGGTCCGGGCAATCAGCCCCAGCATTTT
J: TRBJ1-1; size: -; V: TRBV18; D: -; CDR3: CASSPTIDRNTEAFF; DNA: TGTGCCAGCTCACCTACTATTGACAGAAACACTGAAGCTTTCTTT
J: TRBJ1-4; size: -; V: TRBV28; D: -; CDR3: CASSSHREDGNEKLFF; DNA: TGTGCCAGCAGTTCTCACAGGGAAGATGGTAATGAAAAACTGTTTTTT
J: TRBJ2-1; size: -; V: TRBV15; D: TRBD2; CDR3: CATSTLEGLAGDNEQFF; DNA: TGTGCCACCAGCACGCTCGAAGGACTAGCGGGAGACAATGAGCAGTTCTTC
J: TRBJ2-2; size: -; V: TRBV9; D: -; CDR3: CASSVGLANTGELFF; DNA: TGTGCCAGCAGCGTAGGGCTAGCTAACACCGGGGAGCTGTTTTTT
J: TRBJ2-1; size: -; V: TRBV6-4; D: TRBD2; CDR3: CASGITGGRNEQFF; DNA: TGTGCCAGCGGGATAACGGGAGGGCGCAATGAGCAGTTCTTC
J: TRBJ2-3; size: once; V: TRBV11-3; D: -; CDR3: CASSLGFGDTQYF; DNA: TGTGCCAGCAGCCTAGGGTTCGGGGATACGCAGTATTTT
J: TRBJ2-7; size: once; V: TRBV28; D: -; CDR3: CASEAGGDYEQYF; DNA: TGTGCCAGCGAGGCGGGTGGGGACTACGAGCAGTACTTC
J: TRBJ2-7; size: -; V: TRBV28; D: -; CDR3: CASSSRGAYEQYF; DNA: TGTGCCAGCAGTTCCAGGGGGGCCTACGAGCAGTACTTC
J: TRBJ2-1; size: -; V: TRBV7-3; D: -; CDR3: CASSLEGGYNEQFF; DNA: TGTGCCAGCAGCCTTGAGGGAGGCTACAATGAGCAGTTCTTC
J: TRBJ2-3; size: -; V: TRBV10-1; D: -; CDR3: CASSEDAGTDTQYF; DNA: TGCGCCAGCAGTGAGGATGCCGGGACAGATACGCAGTATTTT
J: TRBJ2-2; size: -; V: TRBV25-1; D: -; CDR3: CASSEARASNTGELFF; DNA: TGTGCCAGCAGTGAAGCCAGGGCGTCAAACACCGGGGAGCTGTTTTTT
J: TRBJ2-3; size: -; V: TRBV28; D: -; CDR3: CASSLSGRGTDTQYF; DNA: TGTGCCAGCAGTTTATCCGGGAGAGGCACAGATACGCAGTATTTT
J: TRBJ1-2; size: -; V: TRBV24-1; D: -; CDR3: CATSRQNYGYTF; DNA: TGTGCCACCAGCAGACAGAACTATGGCTACACCTTC
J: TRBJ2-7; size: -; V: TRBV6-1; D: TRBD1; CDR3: CASRDDRGLYEQYF; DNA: TGTGCCAGCAGAGACGACAGGGGGCTCTACGAGCAGTACTTC
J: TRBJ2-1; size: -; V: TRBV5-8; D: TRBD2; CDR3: CASIPTSGRGNEQFF; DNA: TGTGCCAGCATCCCGACTAGCGGGAGGGGCAATGAGCAGTTCTTC
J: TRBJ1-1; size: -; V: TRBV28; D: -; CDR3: CASRRQVTTEAFF; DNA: TGTGCCAGCAGGAGACAGGTGACCACTGAAGCTTTCTTT
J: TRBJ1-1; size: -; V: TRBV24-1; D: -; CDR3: CATSVESGSEAFF; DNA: TGTGCCACCAGTGTCGAATCAGGGTCTGAAGCTTTCTTT
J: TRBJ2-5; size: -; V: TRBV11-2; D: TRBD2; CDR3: CASSLRWLAGGMREKTQYF; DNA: TGTGCCAGCAGCTTAAGGTGGCTAGCGGGAGGAATGAGGGAGAAGACCCAGTACTTC
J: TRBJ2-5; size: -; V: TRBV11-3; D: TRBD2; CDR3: CASSLGTSGSLETQYF; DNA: TGTGCCAGCAGCCTCGGGACTAGCGGGAGCTTGGAGACCCAGTACTTC
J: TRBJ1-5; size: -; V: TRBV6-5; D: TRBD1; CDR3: CASRGTGGFGQPQHF; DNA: TGTGCCAGCAGGGGGACAGGGGGGTTCGGTCAGCCCCAGCATTTT
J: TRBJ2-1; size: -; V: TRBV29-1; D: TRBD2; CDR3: CSVRGSGRDGSYNEQFF; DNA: TGCAGCGTTCGTGGTAGCGGGAGGGACGGTTCCTACAATGAGCAGTTCTTC
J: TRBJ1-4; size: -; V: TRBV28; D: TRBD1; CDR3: CASQNRDRGQKLFF; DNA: TGTGCCAGCCAAAACCGGGACAGGGGTCAAAAACTGTTTTTT
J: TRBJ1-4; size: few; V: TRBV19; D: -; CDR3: CASRGGLTNEKLFF; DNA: TGTGCCAGTAGAGGAGGGTTAACTAATGAAAAACTGTTTTTT
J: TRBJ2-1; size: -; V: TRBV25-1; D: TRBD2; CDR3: CASSEHGTSGSYEQFF; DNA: TGTGCCAGCAGTGAGCATGGGACTAGCGGGAGCTATGAGCAGTTCTTC
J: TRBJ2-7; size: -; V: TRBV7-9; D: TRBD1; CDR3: CASSPTGTGGREQYF; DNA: TGTGCCAGCAGCCCCACCGGGACAGGGGGCCGGGAGCAGTACTTC
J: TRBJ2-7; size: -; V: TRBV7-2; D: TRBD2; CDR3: CASSLASTSGSYEQYF; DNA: TGTGCCAGCAGCTTAGCGAGTACTAGCGGCTCCTACGAGCAGTACTTC
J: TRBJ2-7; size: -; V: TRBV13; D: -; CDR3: CASSRNSYEQYF; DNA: TGTGCCAGCAGCCGTAACTCCTACGAGCAGTACTTC
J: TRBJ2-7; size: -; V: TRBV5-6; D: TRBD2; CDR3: CASRRLAGDVYEQYF; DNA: TGTGCCAGCAGACGACTAGCGGGAGATGTCTACGAGCAGTACTTC
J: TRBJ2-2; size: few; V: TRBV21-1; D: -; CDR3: CASSKADTHTGELFF; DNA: TGTGCCAGCAGCAAAGCGGACACACACACCGGGGAGCTGTTTTTT
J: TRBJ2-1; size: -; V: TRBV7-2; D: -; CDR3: CASSLFAGSSYNEQFF; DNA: TGTGCCAGCAGCTTATTCGCGGGAAGCTCCTACAATGAGCAGTTCTTC
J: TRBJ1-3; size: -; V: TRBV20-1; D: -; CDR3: CSASKGAGNTIYF; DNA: TGCAGTGCTAGTAAAGGGGCCGGAAACACCATATATTTT
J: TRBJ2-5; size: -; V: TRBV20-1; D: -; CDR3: CSASSGGYEETQYF; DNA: TGCAGTGCTAGTTCCGGAGGATATGAAGAGACCCAGTACTTC
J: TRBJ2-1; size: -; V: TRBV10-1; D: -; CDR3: CASSDRDNSYNEQFF; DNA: TGCGCCAGTTCAGACCGGGACAACTCCTACAATGAGCAGTTCTTC
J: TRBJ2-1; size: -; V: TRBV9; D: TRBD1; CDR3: CASSQGAGGNEQFF; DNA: TGTGCCAGCAGCCAGGGGGCGGGCGGTAATGAGCAGTTCTTC
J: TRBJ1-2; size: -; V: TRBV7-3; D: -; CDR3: CASSPGAGDYGYTF; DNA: TGTGCCAGCAGCCCCGGGGCAGGGGACTATGGCTACACCTTC
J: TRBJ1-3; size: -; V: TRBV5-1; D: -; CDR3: CASSVTDSGNTIYF; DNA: TGCGCCAGCAGCGTCACAGACTCTGGAAACACCATATATTTT
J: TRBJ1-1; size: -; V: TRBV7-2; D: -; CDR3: CASRPRQTNTEAFF; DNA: TGTGCCAGCAGACCAAGACAGACGAACACTGAAGCTTTCTTT
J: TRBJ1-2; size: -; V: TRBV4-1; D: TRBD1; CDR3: CASSQDYGTGGIHYGYTF; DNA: TGCGCCAGCAGCCAAGATTACGGGACAGGGGGCATCCACTATGGCTACACCTTC
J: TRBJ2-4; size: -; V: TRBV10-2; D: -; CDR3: CASSGGGRGYVTKNIQYF; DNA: TGCGCCAGCAGTGGGGGGGGGCGCGGGTATGTGACCAAAAACATTCAGTACTTC